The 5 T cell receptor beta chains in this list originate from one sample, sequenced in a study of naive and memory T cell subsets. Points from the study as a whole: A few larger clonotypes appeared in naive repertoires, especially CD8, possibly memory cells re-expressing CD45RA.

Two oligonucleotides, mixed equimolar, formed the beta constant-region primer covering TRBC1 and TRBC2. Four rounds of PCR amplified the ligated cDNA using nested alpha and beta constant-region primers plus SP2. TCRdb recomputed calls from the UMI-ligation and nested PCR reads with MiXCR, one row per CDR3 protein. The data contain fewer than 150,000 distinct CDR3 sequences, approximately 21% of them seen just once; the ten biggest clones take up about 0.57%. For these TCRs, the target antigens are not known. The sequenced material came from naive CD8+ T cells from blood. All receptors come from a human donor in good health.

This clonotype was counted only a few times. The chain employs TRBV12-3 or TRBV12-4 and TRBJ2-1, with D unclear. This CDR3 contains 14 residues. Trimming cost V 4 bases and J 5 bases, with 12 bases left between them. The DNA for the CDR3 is TGTGCCAGCAGTTCTATAAGTGCGGACAATGAGCAGTTCTTC. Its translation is CASSSISADNEQFF.

This CDR3 is CASSSQDYEQYF. The CDR3 region has the DNA TGTGCCAGCAGCTCTCAGGATTACGAGCAGTACTTC. The chain recombines TRBV5-6 with TRBJ2-7; the D is unclear. The CDR3 is 12 residues long. Germline V gives CDR1 SGHDT, CDR2 YYEEEE. Trimming pared 3 bases from V and 4 bases from J, leaving 8 bases between.

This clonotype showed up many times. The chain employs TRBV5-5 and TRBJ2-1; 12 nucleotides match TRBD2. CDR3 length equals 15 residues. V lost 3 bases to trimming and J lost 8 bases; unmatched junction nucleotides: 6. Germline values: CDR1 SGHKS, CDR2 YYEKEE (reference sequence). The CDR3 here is CASSSTSGSLDEQFF. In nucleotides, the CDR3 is TGTGCCAGCAGCTCGACTAGCGGGAGTCTTGATGAGCAGTTCTTC.

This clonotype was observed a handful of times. CDR3 sequence: CASSTSSGFEYNEQFF. DNA for the CDR3: TGTGCCAGCAGTACCTCTAGCGGATTTGAATACAATGAGCAGTTCTTC. The gene calls are TRBV27 and TRBJ2-1; 7 bases fit TRBD2. Germline V gives CDR1 MNHEY, CDR2 SMNVEV (reference sequence). CDR3 length: 16 amino acids. The junction had 11 bases not matched to a gene; V was cut back by 5 bases and J by 4 bases.

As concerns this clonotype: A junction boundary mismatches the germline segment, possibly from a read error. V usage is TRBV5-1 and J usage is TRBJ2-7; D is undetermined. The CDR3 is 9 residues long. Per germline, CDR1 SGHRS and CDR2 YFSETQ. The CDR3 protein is CASTLGQYF. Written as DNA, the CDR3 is TGCGCCAGCACCTTGGGGCAGTACTTC.